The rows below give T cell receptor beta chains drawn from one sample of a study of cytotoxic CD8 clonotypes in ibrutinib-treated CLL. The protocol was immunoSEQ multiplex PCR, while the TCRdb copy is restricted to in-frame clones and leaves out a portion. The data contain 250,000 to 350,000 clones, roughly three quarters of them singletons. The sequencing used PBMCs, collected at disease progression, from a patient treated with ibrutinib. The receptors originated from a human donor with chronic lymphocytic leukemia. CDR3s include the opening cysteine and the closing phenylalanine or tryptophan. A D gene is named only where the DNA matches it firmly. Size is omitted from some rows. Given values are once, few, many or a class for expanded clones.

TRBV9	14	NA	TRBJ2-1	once	CASTPGTSYNEQFF	TGTGCCAGCACCCCCGGGACATCTTACAATGAGCAGTTCTTC
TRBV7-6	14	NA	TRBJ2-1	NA	CASSFGLWMGEQFF	TGTGCCAGCAGCTTTGGACTGTGGATGGGTGAGCAGTTCTTC
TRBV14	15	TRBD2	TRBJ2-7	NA	CASSLRLAGIYEQYF	TGTGCCAGCAGCCTCCGACTAGCGGGAATCTACGAGCAGTACTTC
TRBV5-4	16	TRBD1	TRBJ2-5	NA	CASSPGEGARQETQYF	TGTGCCAGCAGCCCAGGTGAGGGGGCGCGACAAGAGACCCAGTACTTC
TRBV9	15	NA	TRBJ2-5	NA	CASSVDGRVAETQYF	TGTGCCAGCAGCGTAGATGGCAGGGTCGCGGAGACCCAGTACTTC
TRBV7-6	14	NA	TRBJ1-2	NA	CASSLGGGTGGYTF	TGTGCCAGCAGCTTGGGTGGAGGGACGGGCGGCTACACCTTC
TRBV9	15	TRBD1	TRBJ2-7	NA	CASSVGGTATYEQYF	TGTGCCAGCAGCGTAGGAGGGACAGCCACCTACGAGCAGTACTTC
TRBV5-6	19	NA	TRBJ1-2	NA	CASSLYIPNSQRVLDGYTF	TGTGCCAGCAGCTTGTATATCCCAAATTCCCAAAGGGTATTGGATGGCTACACCTTC
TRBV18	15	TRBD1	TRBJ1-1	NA	CASSQAGQLNTEAFF	TGTGCCAGCTCACAAGCGGGACAGCTGAACACTGAAGCTTTCTTT
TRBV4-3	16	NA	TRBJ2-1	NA	CASSQDIALTYNEQFF	TGCGCCAGCAGCCAAGATATAGCGTTGACCTACAATGAGCAGTTCTTC
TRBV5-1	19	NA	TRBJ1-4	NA	CASSLLFGQRGGRNEKLFF	TGCGCCAGCAGCTTGTTGTTTGGGCAGCGGGGGGGCCGAAATGAAAAACTGTTTTTT
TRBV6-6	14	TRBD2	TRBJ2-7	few	CASRYSGTGLEQYF	TGTGCCAGCAGATATAGCGGGACGGGCCTCGAGCAGTACTTC
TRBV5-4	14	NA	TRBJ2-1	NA	CASSWFHSYNEQFF	TGTGCCAGCAGCTGGTTCCACAGCTACAATGAGCAGTTCTTC
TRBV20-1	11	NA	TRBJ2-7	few	CSVDRRYEQYF	TGCAGTGTCGACAGGCGCTACGAGCAGTACTTC
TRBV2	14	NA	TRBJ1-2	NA	CASSRGENNYGYTF	TGTGCCAGCAGCCGGGGCGAGAATAACTATGGCTACACCTTC
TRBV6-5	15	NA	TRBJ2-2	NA	CASSYSGRNTGELFF	TGTGCCAGCAGTTACTCTGGCAGGAACACCGGGGAGCTGTTTTTT
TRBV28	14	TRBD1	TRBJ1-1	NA	CASSSYRGPTEAFF	TGTGCCAGCAGTTCCTACAGGGGGCCGACTGAAGCTTTCTTT
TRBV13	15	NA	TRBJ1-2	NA	CASSPSRGGSYGYTF	TGTGCCAGCAGCCCCTCCCGAGGGGGATCTTATGGCTACACCTTC
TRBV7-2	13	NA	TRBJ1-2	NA	CASSLVPKQGYTF	TGTGCCAGCAGCTTAGTTCCGAAACAGGGCTACACCTTC
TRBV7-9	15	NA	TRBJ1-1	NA	CASSLEGPRNTEAFF	TGTGCCAGCAGCTTAGAAGGGCCGAGGAACACTGAAGCTTTCTTT
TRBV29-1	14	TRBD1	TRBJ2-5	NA	CSVNPGNRGETQYF	TGCAGCGTTAACCCGGGAAACAGGGGAGAGACCCAGTACTTC
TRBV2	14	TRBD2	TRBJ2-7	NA	CASTLPLGGGEQYF	TGTGCCAGCACCTTACCCCTCGGGGGGGGCGAGCAGTACTTC
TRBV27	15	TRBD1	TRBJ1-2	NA	CASSLSPDRAYGYTF	TGTGCCAGCAGTTTATCCCCCGACAGGGCCTATGGCTACACCTTC